Reported below is one T cell receptor (beta chain). 5'RACE generated cDNA with 10-nucleotide random UMIs. Over 190 million TCR-beta sequences, together covering 15-18 subjects, were produced by every individual sequencing run that was carried out. MiXCR, applied by TCRdb to the 5' RACE reads, yields one record per CDR3 protein. The data hold around 47,000 distinct CDR3 sequences, with approximately 12% observed a single time. This sample is part of a study of neurological immune-mediated disorders. CDR1 is SQVTM, CDR2 ANQGSEA, per germline. Trimming stripped 7 bases from V and 5 bases from J, with 17 bases between. This CDR3 spans 14 amino acids.

The specimen was PBMCs. The sequence was collected from a female donor in good health. The chain carries TRBV29-1 and TRBJ2-2, with TRBD2 as a possible D gene (7 bases). The CDR3 region has the DNA TGCAGCGCTGAGGGGGGGAGGACAACCGGGGAGCTGTTTTTT. Its translation is CSAEGGRTTGELFF.